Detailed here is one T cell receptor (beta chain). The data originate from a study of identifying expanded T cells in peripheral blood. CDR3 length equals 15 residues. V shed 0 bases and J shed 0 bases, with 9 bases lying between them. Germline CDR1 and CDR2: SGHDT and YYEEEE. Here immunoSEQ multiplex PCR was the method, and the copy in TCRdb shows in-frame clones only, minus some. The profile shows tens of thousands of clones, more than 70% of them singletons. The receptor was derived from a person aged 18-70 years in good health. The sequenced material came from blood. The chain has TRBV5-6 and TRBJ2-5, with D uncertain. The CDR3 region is CASSLVHQYQETQYF. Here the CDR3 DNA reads TGTGCCAGCAGCTTGGTGCATCAGTACCAAGAGACCCAGTACTTC.